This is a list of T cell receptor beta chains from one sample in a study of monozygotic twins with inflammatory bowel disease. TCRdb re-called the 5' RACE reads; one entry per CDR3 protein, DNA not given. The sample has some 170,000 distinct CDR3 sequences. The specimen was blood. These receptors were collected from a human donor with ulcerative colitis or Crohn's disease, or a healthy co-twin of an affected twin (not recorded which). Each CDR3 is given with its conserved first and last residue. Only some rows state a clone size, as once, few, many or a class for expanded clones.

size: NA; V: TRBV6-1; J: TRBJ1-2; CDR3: CASSENAGTRGYTF
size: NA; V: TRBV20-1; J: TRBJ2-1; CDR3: CSASTGRGGDEQFF
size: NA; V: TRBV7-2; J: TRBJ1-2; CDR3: CASSRQGGYTF
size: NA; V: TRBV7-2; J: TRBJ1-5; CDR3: CASSLDRTGNQPQHF
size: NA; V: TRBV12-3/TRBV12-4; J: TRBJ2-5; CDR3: CASSPDRTTQETQYF
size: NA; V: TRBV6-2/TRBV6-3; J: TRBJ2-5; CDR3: CASSPDRGQETQYF
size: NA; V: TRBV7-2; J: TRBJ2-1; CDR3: CASSLEGTSVSEQFF
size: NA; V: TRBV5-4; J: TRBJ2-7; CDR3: CASSSARGDEQYF
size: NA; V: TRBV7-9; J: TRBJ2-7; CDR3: CASSSPRGGQGVYEQYF
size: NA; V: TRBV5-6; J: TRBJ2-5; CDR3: CASSGSLLAGKETQYF
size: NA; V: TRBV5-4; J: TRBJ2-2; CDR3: CASSFPRQGNTGELFF
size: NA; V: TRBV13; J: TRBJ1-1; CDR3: CASSLNGLGQGGMNTEAFF
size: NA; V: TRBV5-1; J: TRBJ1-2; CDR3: CASSPSDRNYGYTF
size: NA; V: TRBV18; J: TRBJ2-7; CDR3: CASSPGTSTYEQYF
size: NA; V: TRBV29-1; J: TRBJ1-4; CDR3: CSVVSGGDEKLFF
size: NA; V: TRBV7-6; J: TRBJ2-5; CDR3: CASSSGLGRTQYF
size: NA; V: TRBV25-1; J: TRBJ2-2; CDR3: CASSEVRGQGTGELFF
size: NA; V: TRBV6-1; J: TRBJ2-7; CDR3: CASSDGAGFYEQYF
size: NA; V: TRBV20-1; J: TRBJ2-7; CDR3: CSASGRERGSHEQYF
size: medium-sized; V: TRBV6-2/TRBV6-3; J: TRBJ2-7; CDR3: CLELNWVEGANYEQYF
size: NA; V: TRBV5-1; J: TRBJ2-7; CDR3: CASSPLAGGNEQYF
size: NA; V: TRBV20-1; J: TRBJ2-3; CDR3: CSARDTGTGTGTDTQYF